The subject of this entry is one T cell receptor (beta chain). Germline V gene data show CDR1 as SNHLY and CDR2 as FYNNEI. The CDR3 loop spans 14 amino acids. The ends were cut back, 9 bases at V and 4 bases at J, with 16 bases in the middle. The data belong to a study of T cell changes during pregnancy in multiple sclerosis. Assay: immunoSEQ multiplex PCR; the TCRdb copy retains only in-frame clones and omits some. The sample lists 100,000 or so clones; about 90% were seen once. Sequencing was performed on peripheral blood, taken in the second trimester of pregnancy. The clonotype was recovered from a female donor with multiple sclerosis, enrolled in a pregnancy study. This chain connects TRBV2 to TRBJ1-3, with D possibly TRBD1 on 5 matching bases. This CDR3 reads CASGGRDSGNTIYF. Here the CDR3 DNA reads TGTGCCAGTGGGGGGAGGGACTCAGGAAACACCATATATTTT.